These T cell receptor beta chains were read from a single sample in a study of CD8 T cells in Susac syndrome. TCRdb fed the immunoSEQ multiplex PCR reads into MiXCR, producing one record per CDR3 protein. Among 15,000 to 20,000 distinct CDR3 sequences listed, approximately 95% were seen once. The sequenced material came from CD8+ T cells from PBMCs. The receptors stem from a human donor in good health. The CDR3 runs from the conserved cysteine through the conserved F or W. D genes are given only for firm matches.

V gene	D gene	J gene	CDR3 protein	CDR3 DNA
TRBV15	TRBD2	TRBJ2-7	CATSTLAGGPEQYF	TGTGCCACCAGCACGCTAGCGGGAGGTCCCGAGCAGTACTTC
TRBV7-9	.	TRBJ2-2	CASSLLGSGELFF	TGTGCCAGCAGCTTACTGGGATCCGGGGAGCTGTTTTTT
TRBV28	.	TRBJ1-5	CASRHRRGYSNQPQHF	TGTGCCAGCAGACACAGACGAGGGTATAGCAATCAGCCCCAGCATTTT
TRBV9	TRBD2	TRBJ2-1	CASSVVPSGRYNEQFF	TGTGCCAGCAGCGTAGTTCCCAGCGGGAGATACAATGAGCAGTTCTTC
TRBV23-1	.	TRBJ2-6	CASTQKTVGFSGANVLTF	TGCGCCAGCACTCAAAAGACAGTCGGATTCTCTGGGGCCAACGTCCTGACTTTC
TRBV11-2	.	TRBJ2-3	CASSSPRPLDTQYF	TGTGCCAGCAGCTCCCCGCGGCCCCTCGATACGCAGTATTTT
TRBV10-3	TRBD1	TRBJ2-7	CAISDPGGDRGSYEQYF	TGTGCCATCAGTGATCCCGGGGGGGACAGGGGATCTTACGAGCAGTACTTC
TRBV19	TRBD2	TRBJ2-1	CASSKEREKYNEQFF	TGTGCCAGTAGCAAGGAGCGGGAGAAGTACAATGAGCAGTTCTTC
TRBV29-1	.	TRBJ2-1	CSADEWLPHQFF	TGCAGCGCGGACGAGTGGCTACCCCATCAGTTCTTC
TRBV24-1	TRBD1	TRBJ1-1	CATSDWDRGRLTEAFF	TGTGCCACCAGTGATTGGGACAGGGGGCGCTTAACTGAAGCTTTCTTT
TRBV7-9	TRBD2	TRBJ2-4	CASSFPFRGDAKNIQYF	TGTGCCAGCAGCTTTCCTTTCCGGGGGGACGCCAAAAACATTCAGTACTTC
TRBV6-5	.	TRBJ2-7	CASRRDFAYEQYF	TGTGCCAGCAGAAGGGACTTTGCCTACGAGCAGTACTTC